This record covers a single T cell receptor beta chain. This same CDR3 is encoded by further DNA sequences in the sample. These data are taken from a study of shared clonotypes between healthy human individuals. The method was immunoSEQ multiplex PCR; TCRdb's version includes in-frame clones alone and lacks a portion of them. The sample has millions of clones, over 90% seen once. Between the trimmed V and J ends, which lost 0 bases and 4 bases, there was a span of 8 bases. The CDR3 has 14 residues. Looked up from germline, CDR1 is SGHRS and CDR2 is YFSETQ. This TCR was recovered from a man younger than 35 in good health. Some clones in this sample may be carry-over from other donors' samples. The chain recombines TRBV5-1 with TRBJ2-1; D call uncertain. Sequenced sample: naive CD4+ T cells from PBMCs. Subset given: CD45RA+ positively selected. The CDR3 sequence is CASSLEVTYNEQFF. The DNA of the CDR3 is TGCGCCAGCAGCTTGGAGGTTACGTACAATGAGCAGTTCTTC. Based on the CDR3 plus reference TRBV5-1 and TRBJ2-1, the full variable domain is KAGVTQTPRYLIKTRGQQVTLSCSPISGHRSVSWYQQTPGQGLQFLFEYFSETQRNKGNFPGRFSGRQFSNSRSEMNVSTLELGDSALYLCASSLEVTYNEQFFGPGTRLTVL.